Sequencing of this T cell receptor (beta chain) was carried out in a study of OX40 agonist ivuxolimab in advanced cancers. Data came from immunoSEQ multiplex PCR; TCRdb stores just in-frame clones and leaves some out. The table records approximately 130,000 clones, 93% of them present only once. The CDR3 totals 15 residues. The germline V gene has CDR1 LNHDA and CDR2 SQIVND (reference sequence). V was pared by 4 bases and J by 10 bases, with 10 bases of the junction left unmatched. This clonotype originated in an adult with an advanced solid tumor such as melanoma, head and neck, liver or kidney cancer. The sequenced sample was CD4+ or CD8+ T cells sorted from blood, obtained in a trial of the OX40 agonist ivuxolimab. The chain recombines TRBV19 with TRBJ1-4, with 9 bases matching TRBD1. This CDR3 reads CASSTGQGWGVKLFF. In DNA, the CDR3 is TGTGCCAGTAGTACGGGACAGGGATGGGGTGTAAAACTGTTTTTT. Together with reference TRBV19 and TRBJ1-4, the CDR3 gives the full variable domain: DGGITQSPKYLFRKEGQNVTLSCEQNLNHDAMYWYRQDPGQGLRLIYYSQIVNDFQKGDIAEGYSVSREKKESFPLTVTSAQKNPTAFYLCASSTGQGWGVKLFFGSGTQLSVL.